Shown below are 31 T cell receptor beta chains from a single sample sequenced in a study of cytomegalovirus exposure and HLA in healthy donors. PCR employed 60 Vbeta and 13 Jbeta primers. Using immunoSEQ multiplex PCR, the repertoire was profiled, and TCRdb retains in-frame clones only, with some absent. The sample records about 190,000 clones, approximately 70% being singletons. The material sequenced was PBMCs. The receptors come from a woman aged 25-40 years in good health and CMV-seropositive.

Notes on this clone: Compared with germline, one end of the junction differs, possibly owing to a read error. The rearrangement links TRBV2 to TRBJ2-7, with unresolved D. CDR1 and CDR2 from the germline V gene are SNHLY and FYNNEI. The CDR3 contains 12 residues. The CDR3 loop reads CASREGSREQYF. Here the CDR3 DNA reads TGTGCCAGCAGGGAAGGGTCGCGGGAGCAGTACTTC.

The rearrangement uses TRBV28 and TRBJ1-1; 8 bases are shared with TRBD1. The V segment lost 2 bases and the J segment 7 bases; nucleotides outside the gene matches: 12. The CDR3 contains 16 residues. In germline, CDR1 is MDHEN, CDR2 SYDVKM. The CDR3 nucleotides are TGTGCCAGCAGTTTAAGGGGCAGGGGGCGCAGAGGTGAAGCTTTCTTT. Translation: CASSLRGRGRRGEAFF.

V is TRBV9 and J is TRBJ2-3, with a possible D match to TRBD1 (7 bases). CDR3 length equals 17 residues. The germline CDR1 and CDR2 sequences are SGDLS and YYNGEE. Trimming took 3 bases from V and 5 from J, leaving 22 bases between them. The chain's CDR3 is CASSDLQGVVGGDTQYF. Here the CDR3 DNA reads TGTGCCAGCAGCGATCTCCAGGGGGTCGTGGGAGGAGATACGCAGTATTTT.

This CDR3 reads CASSYSSVARYEQYF. The CDR3 DNA reads as TGTGCCAGCAGTTACTCGTCGGTCGCCCGCTACGAGCAGTACTTC. This chain connects TRBV6-5 to TRBJ2-7; D uncertain. The CDR3 totals 15 residues. The germline V gene encodes CDR1 MNHEY and CDR2 SVGAGI. V dropped 0 bases and J dropped 3 bases, with 12 bases sitting between them.

This clone has only one observation. The chain joins TRBV18 to TRBJ1-4; tentatively, D is TRBD1 (6 bases). V lost 3 bases to trimming and J lost 5 bases, with 13 bases between them. This CDR3 has 15 amino acids. Per the germline V gene, CDR1 is KGHSH and CDR2 is LQKENI. The CDR3 sequence: CASSPTDSFNEKLFF. The CDR3 bases are TGTGCCAGCTCACCCACGGACAGCTTCAATGAAAAACTGTTTTTT. Drawing the rest from reference TRBV18 and TRBJ1-4, the complete variable domain is NAGVMQNPRHLVRRRGQEARLRCSPMKGHSHVYWYRQLPEEGLKFMVYLQKENIIDESGMPKERFSAEFPKEGPSILRIQQVVRGDSAAYFCASSPTDSFNEKLFFGSGTQLSVL.

In DNA form, the CDR3 reads TGTGCCAGCAGTCCCGGGACAGGGGATGGCTACACCTTC. Amino acid sequence: CASSPGTGDGYTF. This chain connects TRBV28 to TRBJ1-2, with 10 bases that match TRBD1. The germline V gene encodes CDR1 MDHEN and CDR2 SYDVKM. This CDR3 spans 13 amino acids. Losses at the gene ends were 5 bases for V and 6 bases for J; bases not matched to a gene: 3.

The genes are TRBV7-2 and TRBJ2-3; weak D call: TRBD2 (6 bases). The CDR3 runs to 15 residues. CDR1 is SGHTA and CDR2 is FQGNSA in the germline V gene. Between the trimmed V and J ends, which lost 5 bases and 4 bases, there was a span of 16 bases. CDR3 protein: CASSGSGAESDTQYF. Written as DNA, the CDR3 is TGTGCCAGCAGCGGTAGCGGTGCTGAATCAGATACGCAGTATTTT.

The rearrangement joins TRBV27 to TRBJ2-7; D might be TRBD2 (6 bases). CDR3 size: 15 residues. CDR1 is MNHEY, CDR2 SMNVEV, per germline (reference sequence). V was shortened by 4 bases and J by 2 bases, with 15 bases between the two germline ends. The CDR3 coding sequence is TGTGCCAGCAGTTCCGCGGGACGGAACCCCTACGAGCAGTACTTC. Residues: CASSSAGRNPYEQYF.

This chain links TRBV4-3 with TRBJ2-1, with 12 bases aligning to TRBD2. CDR1 is LGHNA, CDR2 YSLEER, per germline. This CDR3 region has 15 residues. V was clipped by 3 bases and J by 3 bases; unmatched bases: 0. The CDR3: CASSQTSGSYNEQFF. The CDR3 region has the DNA TGCGCCAGCAGCCAGACTAGCGGGAGCTACAATGAGCAGTTCTTC.

The chain uses TRBV2 and TRBJ2-3; 9 positions match TRBD2. Losses at the gene ends were 8 bases for V and 3 bases for J; bases not matched to a gene: 6. The CDR3 extends over 14 amino acids. CDR1 and CDR2 from the germline V gene are SNHLY and FYNNEI. CDR3 nucleotide sequence: TGTGCCAGCGGACGGGGACTAGCAACAGATACGCAGTATTTT. Translating it yields CASGRGLATDTQYF.

V usage is TRBV7-2 and J usage is TRBJ2-7; 14 positions match TRBD2. Germline CDR1 is SGHTA and CDR2 is FQGNSA. CDR3 length equals 16 residues. J was trimmed by 6 bases and V by 4 bases; bases with no gene match: 8. The CDR3 nucleotides read TGTGCCAGCAGCTCCCCCGGGACTAGCGGGAGACCCGAGCAGTACTTC. It specifies CASSSPGTSGRPEQYF.

The chain combines TRBV6-6 with TRBJ2-7; maybe TRBD2 (5 bases). The CDR3 loop spans 15 amino acids. The ends were cut back, 10 bases at V and 4 bases at J, with 23 bases in the middle. Germline CDR1 is MNHNY and CDR2 is SVGAGI (reference sequence). This CDR3 is CATSFEREVWYEQYF. CDR3 coding DNA: TGTGCCACCTCGTTCGAGAGGGAAGTTTGGTACGAGCAGTACTTC.

The chain joins TRBV5-8 to TRBJ2-3; TRBD1 is a possible D gene (6 bases). Germline V gene data show CDR1 as SGHTS and CDR2 as YDEGEE. V was trimmed by 0 bases and J by 5 bases, leaving 13 bases between them. The CDR3 consists of 15 residues. The CDR3 loop reads CASSLGQGYRDTQYF. CDR3 in DNA: TGTGCCAGCAGCTTGGGGCAGGGGTATAGAGATACGCAGTATTTT. Based on the CDR3 plus reference TRBV5-8 and TRBJ2-3, the full variable domain is EAGVTQSPTHLIKTRGQQATLRCSPISGHTSVYWYQQALGLGLQFLLWYDEGEERNRGNFPPRFSGRQFPNYSSELNVNALELEDSALYLCASSLGQGYRDTQYFGPGTRLTVL.

The sample holds a few counts of this clone. This sequence joins TRBV27 and TRBJ2-5; 8 nucleotides agree with TRBD2. The end of the DNA aligns better with TRBJ2-7, so the J call may be wrong. The CDR3 extends over 14 amino acids. The germline V gene has CDR1 MNHEY and CDR2 SMNVEV (reference sequence). The CDR3 here is CASSEGLVGDEQYF. DNA for the CDR3: TGTGCCAGCTCCGAGGGACTAGTAGGAGACGAGCAGTACTTC.

The CDR3 loop is CASSTGTAAGNTIYF. The CDR3 region has the DNA TGTGCCAGCAGTACGGGGACAGCCGCTGGAAACACCATATATTTT. The chain uses TRBV27 and TRBJ1-3, with 7 bases lining up with TRBD1. CDR1 is MNHEY, CDR2 SMNVEV, per germline (reference sequence). V shed 5 bases, J shed 2 bases, and the junction held 6 bases outside the gene matches. The CDR3 runs to 15 residues.

The rearrangement uses TRBV19 and TRBJ2-7; 10 bases fit TRBD2. Trimming took 1 base from V and 3 from J; bases not matched to a gene: 3. The CDR3 spans 15 residues. The V gene's germline CDR1 is LNHDA and CDR2 SQIVND (reference sequence). The DNA for the CDR3 is TGTGCCAGTAGTATAGGGTGGACTAGCGGCTACGAGCAGTACTTC. The encoded protein is CASSIGWTSGYEQYF.

This chain links TRBV27 with TRBJ2-2, with a tentative D call TRBD1 (6 bases). The CDR3 runs to 14 residues. Trimming took 4 bases from V and 4 from J, leaving 10 bases between them. Per the germline V gene, CDR1 is MNHEY and CDR2 is SMNVEV (reference sequence). Here the CDR3 reads CASSWTAGTGELFF. CDR3 DNA sequence: TGTGCCAGCAGTTGGACAGCCGGCACCGGGGAGCTGTTTTTT.

As to this clone: Germline is not matched at one junction end, which may reflect a read error. The rearrangement links TRBV7-2 to TRBJ2-5; 7 bases map to TRBD1. The closer fit of TRBJ2-7 to the DNA end suggests the J call may be wrong. This CDR3 has 14 amino acids. The germline CDR1 and CDR2 sequences are SGHTA and FQGNSA. CDR3 protein: CASSPRQGSNEQYF. The CDR3 DNA reads as TGTGCCAGCAGCCCAAGACAGGGCTCCAACGAGCAGTACTTC.

V usage is TRBV7-2 and J usage is TRBJ2-7; D might be TRBD1 (5 bases). This CDR3 has 16 amino acids. Per the germline V gene, CDR1 is SGHTA and CDR2 is FQGNSA. Trimming pared 5 bases from V and 1 base from J, leaving 18 bases between. This CDR3 is CASSPPRQGLSYEQYF. The CDR3 DNA reads as TGTGCCAGCAGCCCGCCCCGGCAGGGATTATCCTACGAGCAGTACTTC.

This chain links TRBV6-5 with TRBJ1-2, with D tentatively TRBD1 (6 bases). CDR1 and CDR2 (germline): MNHEY, SVGAGI. The CDR3 is 16 residues long. Trimming took off 0 bases at V and 6 bases at J, with 17 bases between the two ends. This chain's CDR3 is CASSYSRQGLMNGYTF. Here the CDR3 DNA reads TGTGCCAGCAGTTACTCGAGGCAGGGGCTTATGAATGGCTACACCTTC.

The J gene is TRBJ2-1, the V gene TRBV4-1; the match to TRBD2 covers 13 bases. Per germline, CDR1 MGHRA and CDR2 YSYEKL. The junction had 7 bases not matched to a gene; V was cut back by 3 bases and J by 8 bases. This CDR3 comprises 16 residues. CDR3 DNA sequence: TGCGCCAGCAGCCATCGGACTAGCGGGAGTAGAGATGAGCAGTTCTTC. Its translation: CASSHRTSGSRDEQFF.

This chain uses TRBV19 with TRBJ2-7; TRBD2 aligns across 11 bases. Germline CDR1 is LNHDA and CDR2 is SQIVND (reference sequence). The V and J ends lost 5 bases and 0 bases, in that order; junction bases with no gene match: 18. CDR3 length: 20 amino acids. The CDR3 DNA reads TGTGCCAGTAGTCTCAAGGCGGGGGATACTAGCGGGAGTTCCTCCTACGAGCAGTACTTC. Translated: CASSLKAGDTSGSSSYEQYF.

This chain links TRBV15 with TRBJ1-4, with D unclear. V lost 5 bases, J lost 8 bases, and 18 bases lay in between. This CDR3 region has 15 residues. Germline V gene data show CDR1 as LNHNV and CDR2 as YYDKDF (reference sequence). As DNA, the CDR3 is TGTGCCACCAGCCCCCAGACCCCACGGGAGGAAAAACTGTTTTTT. Protein sequence: CATSPQTPREEKLFF.

This chain links TRBV15 with TRBJ2-3; 9 bases map to TRBD2. CDR1 and CDR2 (germline): LNHNV, YYDKDF (reference sequence). The CDR3 length is 18 residues. The V gene end was trimmed by 3 bases and the J gene end by 2 bases; junction bases not matched to a gene: 12. CDR3 protein: CATSSPGVAGDLTDTQYF. The CDR3 coding sequence is TGTGCCACCAGCAGCCCAGGGGTAGCGGGAGACCTCACAGATACGCAGTATTTT. The whole variable domain, remainder taken from reference TRBV15 and TRBJ2-3, is DAMVIQNPRYQVTQFGKPVTLSCSQTLNHNVMYWYQQKSSQAPKLLFHYYDKDFNNEADTPDNFQSRRPNTSFCFLDIRSPGLGDTAMYLCATSSPGVAGDLTDTQYFGPGTRLTVL.

The chain recombines TRBV27 with TRBJ2-1; D remains ambiguous. The germline V gene has CDR1 MNHEY and CDR2 SMNVEV (reference sequence). V was shortened by 2 bases and J by 0 bases, with 8 bases between the two germline ends. The CDR3 runs 15 residues. This CDR3 reads CASSLLESSYNEQFF. CDR3 DNA sequence: TGTGCCAGCAGTTTACTTGAGAGCTCCTACAATGAGCAGTTCTTC.

As concerns this clone: A junction end diverges from the germline sequence, so it may reflect a read error. The chain combines TRBV28 with TRBJ2-1; 10 nucleotides align to TRBD1. The CDR3 runs to 14 residues. Germline V lookup: CDR1 MDHEN, CDR2 SYDVKM. CDR3 bases: TGTGCCAGCAAAATCCGGGACAGGGGAAATGAGCAATTCTTC. It specifies CASKIRDRGNEQFF.

CDR3 DNA: TGTGCCAGCACCCGGACGGGATTCTCCTACGAGCAGTACTTC. Translated, it gives CASTRTGFSYEQYF. The chain couples TRBV6-6 to TRBJ2-7, with D maybe TRBD2 (5 bases). Trimming shortened V by 7 bases and J by 0 bases, and 13 bases separated the two germline ends. This CDR3 is 14 amino acids long. CDR1 is MNHNY and CDR2 is SVGAGI in the germline V gene (reference sequence).

In regard to this clone: At one end the junction does not follow the germline gene, possibly because of a read error. The chain couples TRBV7-9 to TRBJ1-2, with 9 bases lining up with TRBD1. From germline, CDR1 is SEHNR and CDR2 FQNEAQ (reference sequence). The CDR3 runs 17 residues. DNA for the CDR3: TGTTCCAGCAGTAACACCCTCGCCACAGGGGGCAGCTATGGCTACACCTTC. It specifies CSSSNTLATGGSYGYTF. The full variable domain, completed using reference TRBV7-9 and TRBJ1-2, is DTGVSQNPRHKITKRGQNVTFRCDPISEHNRLYWYRQTLGQGPEFLTYFQNEAQLEKSRLLSDRFSAERPKGSFSTLEIQRTEQGDSAMYLCSSSNTLATGGSYGYTFGSGTRLTVV.

This clone showed up just once. The chain joins TRBV5-1 to TRBJ2-1; 12 bases agree with TRBD1. The CDR3 consists of 15 residues. Trimming removed 7 bases from V and 7 bases from J; junction bases left unmatched: 9. CDR1 is SGHRS, CDR2 YFSETQ, per germline. The CDR3 is CASVSGTGGFNEQFF. The CDR3 coding sequence is TGCGCCAGCGTTTCCGGGACAGGGGGCTTTAATGAGCAGTTCTTC. Based on the CDR3 plus reference TRBV5-1 and TRBJ2-1, the full variable domain is KAGVTQTPRYLIKTRGQQVTLSCSPISGHRSVSWYQQTPGQGLQFLFEYFSETQRNKGNFPGRFSGRQFSNSRSEMNVSTLELGDSALYLCASVSGTGGFNEQFFGPGTRLTVL.

The V call is TRBV5-7, the J call TRBJ2-1; 10 bases map to TRBD1. TRBV5-7 is designated an ORF whose function remains uncertain. The CDR3 covers 15 residues. V lost 4 bases and J lost 7; bases outside the gene matches: 8. CDR3 sequence reads: CASSAGQGMFNEQFF. CDR3 DNA sequence: TGTGCCAGCAGCGCGGGACAGGGGATGTTTAATGAGCAGTTCTTC.

The V call is TRBV5-8, the J call TRBJ2-7; 10 bases fit TRBD2. The V gene's germline CDR1 is SGHTS and CDR2 YDEGEE. Losses at the gene ends were 4 bases for V and 3 bases for J; bases not matched to a gene: 4. The CDR3 runs to 14 residues. In nucleotides, the CDR3 is TGTGCCAGCAGCCTTACTAGCGGGAACTACGAGCAGTACTTC. Translating it yields CASSLTSGNYEQYF.